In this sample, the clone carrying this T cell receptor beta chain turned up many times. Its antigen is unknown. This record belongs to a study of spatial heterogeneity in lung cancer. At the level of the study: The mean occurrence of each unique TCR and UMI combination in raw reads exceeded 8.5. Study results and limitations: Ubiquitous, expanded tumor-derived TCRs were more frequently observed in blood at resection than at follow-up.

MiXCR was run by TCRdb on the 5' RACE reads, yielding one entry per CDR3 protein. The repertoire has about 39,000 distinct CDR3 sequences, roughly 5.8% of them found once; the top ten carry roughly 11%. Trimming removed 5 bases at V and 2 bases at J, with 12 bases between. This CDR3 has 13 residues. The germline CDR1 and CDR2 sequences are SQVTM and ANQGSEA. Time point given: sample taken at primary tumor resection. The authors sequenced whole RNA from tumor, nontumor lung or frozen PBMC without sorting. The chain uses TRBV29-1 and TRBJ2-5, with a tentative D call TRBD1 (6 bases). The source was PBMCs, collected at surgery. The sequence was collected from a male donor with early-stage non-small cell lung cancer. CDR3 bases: TGCAGCGTTCGGGACAATCGACAAGAGACCCAGTACTTC. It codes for CSVRDNRQETQYF.